This T cell receptor beta chain was profiled in a study of cytomegalovirus exposure and HLA in healthy donors. Germline loops: CDR1 LGHNA, CDR2 YSLEER. The V gene end was trimmed by 0 bases and the J gene end by 0 bases; junction bases not matched to a gene: 11. CDR3 size: 19 residues. Primers for the PCR totalled 60 Vbeta and 13 Jbeta. Libraries were prepared by immunoSEQ multiplex PCR; TCRdb keeps only in-frame clonotypes and omits some of them. The table lists 130,000 or so clones, approximately 82% of them singletons. The clonotype originates from a woman in her thirties or forties in good health and CMV-seronegative. The sample taken for sequencing was PBMCs. The chain uses TRBV4-3 and TRBJ2-1; TRBD2 matches 7 bases. CDR3 in amino acids: CASSQETGRFFSSYNEQFF. The DNA of the CDR3 is TGCGCCAGCAGCCAAGAGACCGGGAGGTTTTTTAGCTCCTACAATGAGCAGTTCTTC.